Shown below are 27 T cell receptor beta chains from a single sample sequenced in a study of blood T cell repertoires in COVID-19. Repertoires were generated with immunoSEQ multiplex PCR, while TCRdb's copy carries only in-frame clones and drops some. The table records more than 90,000 clones, 92% of them present only once. Sequencing used peripheral blood. The source is a man aged 45-65 years with active COVID-19.

The genes are TRBV28 and TRBJ2-5, with a weak D call TRBD2 (6 bases). V lost 7 bases, J lost 0 bases, and 18 bases lay in between. There are 16 residues in the CDR3. Germline V gene data show CDR1 as MDHEN and CDR2 as SYDVKM. CDR3 in DNA: TGTGCCAGCATCAATGGGGACGGAGGGTACCAAGAGACCCAGTACTTC. It yields the protein CASINGDGGYQETQYF.

This sequence joins TRBV24-1 and TRBJ2-1; possible D gene TRBD1, 5 bases. Germline V gene sequence: CDR1 KGHDR, CDR2 SFDVKD. This CDR3 is built from 15 residues. V was pared by 3 bases and J by 6 bases, with 14 bases between. The CDR3 DNA follows: TGTGCCACCAGTGATAGCAGGGTTTCCCTCAATGAGCAGTTCTTC. It specifies CATSDSRVSLNEQFF.

The chain uses TRBV3-1 (or the pseudogene TRBV3-2) and TRBJ2-4, with TRBD1 matching over 9 bases. V shed 1 base, J shed 1 base, and the junction held 2 bases outside the gene matches. The germline gives CDR1 LGHDT, CDR2 YNNKEL (reference sequence). CDR3 length equals 16 residues. The CDR3 region has the DNA TGTGCCAGCAGCCAAGGGACAGGGGAGGCCAAAAACATTCAGTACTTC. This codes for CASSQGTGEAKNIQYF.

V and J are TRBV24-1 and TRBJ2-5, with a possible D match to TRBD2 (6 bases). The CDR3 has 16 residues. The V end was cut by 3 bases, the J end by 3 bases, with 16 bases between. Germline V gives CDR1 KGHDR, CDR2 SFDVKD. The CDR3 region has the DNA TGTGCCACCAGTGATCCCGCGAGGGGCGGGAAAGAGACCCAGTACTTC. Amino acids: CATSDPARGGKETQYF.

The chain combines TRBV30 with TRBJ2-7, with 7 bases that match TRBD1. Germline assignment: CDR1 GTSNPN and CDR2 SVGIG (reference sequence). The V gene end was trimmed by 0 bases and the J gene end by 6 bases; junction bases not matched to a gene: 5. CDR3 length: 13 residues. CDR3 loop: CAWSVGDSREQYF. CDR3 sequence (DNA): TGTGCCTGGAGTGTGGGGGACAGCCGCGAGCAGTACTTC.

The rearrangement uses TRBV2 and TRBJ2-1, with TRBD2 matching 8 bases. Trimming removed 6 bases from V and 0 bases from J; junction bases left unmatched: 4. Germline CDR1 SNHLY, CDR2 FYNNEI. This CDR3 is 15 amino acids long. CDR3 residues: CASRGGRSSYNEQFF. CDR3 DNA: TGTGCCAGCAGAGGCGGGAGGAGCTCCTACAATGAGCAGTTCTTC.

V and J are TRBV5-5 and TRBJ2-7; 12 bases match TRBD2. V trimming: 4 bases; J trimming: 2 bases; junction bases outside the gene matches: 10. The V gene's germline CDR1 is SGHKS and CDR2 YYEKEE (reference sequence). The length of the CDR3 is 17 residues. The CDR3 nucleotides read TGTGCCAGCAGCGCCCGACTAGCGGGAGCAATGGCCTACGAGCAGTACTTC. Protein: CASSARLAGAMAYEQYF.

The genes are TRBV12-3 or TRBV12-4 and TRBJ2-1, with TRBD2 as a possible D gene (6 bases). This CDR3 is 13 amino acids long. Trimming cost V 3 bases and J 4 bases, with 7 bases left between them. CDR3 sequence: CASSFGRYNEQFF. The CDR3 bases are TGTGCCAGCAGTTTTGGGAGGTACAATGAGCAGTTCTTC.

This sequence joins TRBV28 and TRBJ1-5; a weak D match, TRBD1 (5 bases). The CDR3 spans 15 residues. Trimming took off 4 bases at V and 4 bases at J, with 14 bases between the two ends. From germline, CDR1 is MDHEN and CDR2 SYDVKM. CDR3 nucleotides: TGTGCCAGCAGTTCAGGAGGGGCGGGAAATCAGCCCCAGCATTTT. Amino acid sequence: CASSSGGAGNQPQHF.

The genes are TRBV6-1 and TRBJ1-1; a possible D gene is TRBD1 (6 bases). V was shortened by 1 base and J by 10 bases, with 16 bases between the two germline ends. The CDR3 has 14 amino acids. CDR1 is MNHNS, CDR2 SASEGT, per germline. The CDR3 region has the DNA TGTGCCAGCAGTGAAGGTGAGGCTACCAGGGGAGCTTTCTTT. As protein: CASSEGEATRGAFF.

This clone was observed a single time. This rearrangement joins TRBV2 to TRBJ1-4; D is undetermined. The germline V gene has CDR1 SNHLY and CDR2 FYNNEI. V was clipped by 0 bases and J by 1 base, with 15 bases between them. The CDR3 runs 18 residues. The CDR3, as DNA: TGTGCCAGCAGTGAAGCGCTGGTAAGGAGGTTAACTAATGAAAAACTGTTTTTT. This gives the protein CASSEALVRRLTNEKLFF.

The table lists this clone with a count of one. The chain combines TRBV10-1 with TRBJ2-2; the D gene is possibly TRBD1 (6 bases). This CDR3 is 15 amino acids long. The V end was cut by 3 bases, the J end by 5 bases, with 13 bases between. The germline CDR1 and CDR2 sequences are WNHNN and SYGVQD (reference sequence). CDR3 loop: CASSDLTGGTGELFF. CDR3 coding DNA: TGCGCCAGCAGTGATCTGACAGGCGGGACCGGGGAGCTGTTTTTT.

V gene TRBV11-2 combines with J gene TRBJ2-7; no reliable D call. Trimming removed 5 bases from V and 7 bases from J, with 12 bases in between. CDR3 length: 12 amino acids. Germline-derived CDR1 and CDR2 are SGHAT and FQNNGV. Here the CDR3 DNA reads TGTGCCAGCAGCCCTTTTAGCCGTGAGCAGTACTTC. As protein: CASSPFSREQYF. The whole variable domain, filled in from reference TRBV11-2 and TRBJ2-7, reads EAGVAQSPRYKIIEKRQSVAFWCNPISGHATLYWYQQILGQGPKLLIQFQNNGVVDDSQLPKDRFSAERLKGVDSTLKIQPAKLEDSAVYLCASSPFSREQYFGPGTRLTVT.

The V gene is TRBV24-1, the J gene TRBJ2-1, with D perhaps matching TRBD2 (5 bases). Trimming shortened V by 9 bases and J by 9 bases, and 29 bases separated the two germline ends. The germline CDR1 and CDR2 sequences are KGHDR and SFDVKD. This CDR3 spans 17 amino acids. CDR3 sequence: CATRASGGENIAGEQFF. As DNA, the CDR3 is TGTGCCACCCGCGCCTCCGGTGGGGAAAATATTGCGGGTGAGCAGTTCTTC.

V is TRBV5-4 and J is TRBJ2-2, with no clear D. Germline V gene sequence: CDR1 SGHNT, CDR2 YYREEE (reference sequence). Trimming stripped 4 bases from V and 0 bases from J, with 13 bases between. The CDR3 spans 16 residues. CDR3 nucleotide sequence: TGTGCCAGCAGCCCCCCCCAGTCCGCGAACACCGGGGAGCTGTTTTTT. It translates to CASSPPQSANTGELFF.

This clone was picked up one time. V and J are TRBV7-2 and TRBJ1-3; 8 bases fit TRBD1. Germline V gene sequence: CDR1 SGHTA, CDR2 FQGNSA. The CDR3 is 15 residues long. Losses at the gene ends were 5 bases for V and 0 bases for J; bases not matched to a gene: 3. The CDR3 protein is CASSGQGFSGNTIYF. CDR3 bases: TGTGCCAGCAGCGGACAGGGATTCTCTGGAAACACCATATATTTT.

The V and J genes are TRBV28 and TRBJ1-6; 8 positions match TRBD1. V lost 4 bases to trimming and J lost 6 bases; unmatched junction nucleotides: 8. CDR3 size: 16 residues. CDR1 and CDR2 (germline): MDHEN, SYDVKM. The CDR3 here is CASSWDRTQPNSPLHF. CDR3 nucleotides: TGTGCCAGCAGTTGGGACAGGACTCAGCCTAATTCACCCCTCCACTTT. The full variable domain, completed using reference TRBV28 and TRBJ1-6, is DVKVTQSSRYLVKRTGEKVFLECVQDMDHENMFWYRQDPGLGLRLIYFSYDVKMKEKGDIPEGYSVSREKKERFSLILESASTNQTSMYLCASSWDRTQPNSPLHFGNGTRLTVT.

The J gene is TRBJ1-1, the V gene TRBV5-1, with TRBD1 identical over 7 bases. The CDR3 is 14 residues long. After removal of 4 bases from V and 4 bases from J, the junction contained 7 bases not matched to a gene. In germline, CDR1 is SGHRS, CDR2 YFSETQ. The CDR3 bases are TGCGCCAGCAGCGACAGGGTTGAGGGCACTGAAGCTTTCTTT. Amino acid sequence: CASSDRVEGTEAFF.

The rearrangement joins TRBV11-3 to TRBJ2-3, with D maybe TRBD1 (5 bases). Trimming pared 5 bases from V and 6 bases from J, leaving 12 bases between. Germline CDR1 and CDR2: SGHNT and YENEEA. The CDR3 totals 13 residues. The DNA for the CDR3 is TGTGCCAGCAGCAAAGAGTCAGGGGATACGCAGTATTTT. It specifies CASSKESGDTQYF.

The chain employs TRBV19 and TRBJ1-5, with D possibly TRBD1 on 5 matching bases. Per germline, CDR1 LNHDA and CDR2 SQIVND (reference sequence). The V end lost 5 bases, the J end lost 0 bases, and 17 bases lay between the germline ends. This CDR3 has 17 residues. The CDR3 protein is CASSWGLGGYSNQPQHF. The CDR3 DNA sequence: TGTGCCAGTAGTTGGGGCCTTGGGGGGTATAGCAATCAGCCCCAGCATTTT.

The chain joins TRBV18 to TRBJ2-2; D is perhaps TRBD2 (6 bases). The CDR3 contains 15 residues. Germline V gene sequence: CDR1 KGHSH, CDR2 LQKENI. Trimming left V 6 bases short and J 6 bases short, with 17 bases between. In DNA, the CDR3 is TGTGCCAGCTCCCAGCGAGGGACGGGAGCCGGGGAGCTGTTTTTT. It codes for CASSQRGTGAGELFF.

This clone was counted once. V usage is TRBV4-1 and J usage is TRBJ1-3; a weak D match, TRBD1 (5 bases). The CDR3 is made up of 15 amino acids. V was clipped by 1 base and J by 1 base, with 8 bases between them. Germline CDR1 MGHRA, CDR2 YSYEKL. In DNA, the CDR3 is TGCGCCAGCAGCCAAGTGGGGGGGTCTGGAAACACCATATATTTT. Protein sequence: CASSQVGGSGNTIYF.

V and J are TRBV9 and TRBJ2-3; TRBD2 matches 8 bases. This CDR3 has 16 amino acids. After removal of 2 bases from V and 2 bases from J, the junction contained 7 bases not matched to a gene. CDR1 SGDLS and CDR2 YYNGEE come from the germline V gene. The CDR3 DNA is TGTGCCAGCAGCGTCGGGGTAGCGGGGTTCACAGATACGCAGTATTTT. This encodes CASSVGVAGFTDTQYF.

V and J are TRBV18 and TRBJ1-1, with D hard to call. Germline-derived CDR1 and CDR2 are KGHSH and LQKENI. The CDR3 sequence is 12 residues long. V lost 3 bases to trimming and J lost 6 bases, with 8 bases between them. The CDR3 nucleotides read TGTGCCAGCTCACCCGGAGGGCCTGAAGCTTTCTTT. Translating it yields CASSPGGPEAFF.

The CDR3 sequence: CASSLVSSNQPQHF. For the CDR3, the DNA is TGTGCCAGCAGTTTGGTCAGTAGCAATCAGCCCCAGCATTTT. The gene calls are TRBV28 and TRBJ1-5; no definite D call. V lost 3 bases to trimming and J lost 0 bases, with 6 bases between them. The CDR3 is made up of 14 amino acids. The V gene's germline CDR1 is MDHEN and CDR2 SYDVKM.

The V and J genes are TRBV7-9 and TRBJ1-2; 9 bases are a match to TRBD1. The CDR3 covers 17 residues. V lost 0 bases to trimming and J lost 4 bases; unmatched junction nucleotides: 9. Germline V gives CDR1 SEHNR, CDR2 FQNEAQ (reference sequence). In DNA, the CDR3 is TGTGCCAGCAGCTTAGCGTTGAGTCCGGGACAGGGCTATGGCTACACCTTC. Its protein is CASSLALSPGQGYGYTF.

The CDR3 region has the DNA TGCGCCAGCAGCCTCGGGACTAGCGGTTACACAGATACGCAGTATTTT. As protein: CASSLGTSGYTDTQYF. V is TRBV5-1 and J is TRBJ2-3; 11 nucleotides match TRBD2. The junction had 6 bases not matched to a gene; V was cut back by 4 bases and J by 2 bases. CDR1 is SGHRS and CDR2 is YFSETQ in the germline V gene. This CDR3 region has 16 residues.